The rows below give T cell receptor beta chains drawn from one sample of a study of T-cell reconstitution after alpha-beta-depleted transplantation in children. TCRdb itself ran the PCR reads through MiXCR, one entry per CDR3 protein. The table has approximately 120,000 distinct CDR3 sequences, around 9.8% seen once; the top ten hold about 25%. Sequenced material: PBMCs, mostly from graft donor cells, taken 180 days after TCRalphabeta/CD19-depleted stem cell transplant. All receptors come from a girl younger than two who had a stem cell transplant for combined immunodeficiency, so the T cells may come from the graft donor. The CDR3 runs from the conserved cysteine through the conserved F or W. Fields, in order: D gene, CDR3 length, V gene, J gene, clone size, CDR3 DNA, CDR3 protein. D genes are given only for firm matches. The listing skips clone size in some rows; elsewhere it reads once, few, many or a size class.

D gene: .
CDR3 length: 12
V gene: TRBV7-2
J gene: TRBJ2-6
clone size: few
CDR3 DNA: TGTGCCAGCAGGGGTGGGGCCAACGTCCTGACTTTC
CDR3 protein: CASRGGANVLTF

D gene: TRBD1
CDR3 length: 15
V gene: TRBV24-1
J gene: TRBJ2-7
clone size: many
CDR3 DNA: TGTGCCACCAGTGAGTCGGGACAGGGCTCCTACGAGCAGTACTTC
CDR3 protein: CATSESGQGSYEQYF

D gene: TRBD2
CDR3 length: 18
V gene: TRBV10-3
J gene: TRBJ2-3
clone size: .
CDR3 DNA: TGTGCCATCAGTGAGACCTGGACTAGCGGGGGGAGCACAGATACGCAGTATTTT
CDR3 protein: CAISETWTSGGSTDTQYF

D gene: .
CDR3 length: 14
V gene: TRBV5-1
J gene: TRBJ2-2
clone size: few
CDR3 DNA: TGCGCCAGCAGCTATAGGGACACCACCGGGGAGCTGTTTTTT
CDR3 protein: CASSYRDTTGELFF

D gene: TRBD1
CDR3 length: 13
V gene: TRBV20-1
J gene: TRBJ2-5
clone size: few
CDR3 DNA: TGCAGTGCCAGCCGGGACAGTGAAGAGACCCAGTACTTC
CDR3 protein: CSASRDSEETQYF

D gene: TRBD1
CDR3 length: 15
V gene: TRBV20-1
J gene: TRBJ1-2
clone size: few
CDR3 DNA: TGCAGTGCTAGACCGGACAGGGAGGGTGGCTATGGCTACACCTTC
CDR3 protein: CSARPDREGGYGYTF

D gene: TRBD1
CDR3 length: 14
V gene: TRBV5-1
J gene: TRBJ2-5
clone size: few
CDR3 DNA: TGCGCCAGCAGCGTTGGGACAGTAAGGGAGACCCAGTACTTC
CDR3 protein: CASSVGTVRETQYF

D gene: TRBD2
CDR3 length: 21
V gene: TRBV28
J gene: TRBJ2-3
clone size: .
CDR3 DNA: TGTGCCAGCAGTTTCCATCGACAACCCGTCACTAGCGGTGCTAGCACAGGTACGCAGTATTTT
CDR3 protein: CASSFHRQPVTSGASTGTQYF

D gene: .
CDR3 length: 15
V gene: TRBV9
J gene: TRBJ2-5
clone size: few
CDR3 DNA: TGTGCCAGCAGCGGCGGACAAGGGGGACGAGAGACCCAGTACTTC
CDR3 protein: CASSGGQGGRETQYF

D gene: .
CDR3 length: 16
V gene: TRBV20-1
J gene: TRBJ2-2
clone size: few
CDR3 DNA: TGCAGTGCTAGAGATTGGAAGGCGCCGAACACCGGGGAGCTGTTTTTT
CDR3 protein: CSARDWKAPNTGELFF

D gene: .
CDR3 length: 14
V gene: TRBV5-6
J gene: TRBJ2-7
clone size: .
CDR3 DNA: TGTGCCAGCAGCTTCATGAGCGAGGGGCGAGAGCAGTACTTC
CDR3 protein: CASSFMSEGREQYF

D gene: .
CDR3 length: 16
V gene: TRBV7-3
J gene: TRBJ2-1
clone size: few
CDR3 DNA: TGTGCCAGCAGTTTCGGGCCTTACAGCTCCTACAATGAGCAGTTCTTC
CDR3 protein: CASSFGPYSSYNEQFF

D gene: .
CDR3 length: 15
V gene: TRBV29-1
J gene: TRBJ2-1
clone size: .
CDR3 DNA: TGCAGCGTTGAAGATCTAACGGTCTCCTACAATGAGCAGTTCTTC
CDR3 protein: CSVEDLTVSYNEQFF

D gene: TRBD2
CDR3 length: 13
V gene: TRBV20-1
J gene: TRBJ2-7
clone size: .
CDR3 DNA: TGCAGTGCCCTCCTTAGCGGGGCTTACGAGCAGTACTTC
CDR3 protein: CSALLSGAYEQYF

D gene: .
CDR3 length: 15
V gene: TRBV10-3
J gene: TRBJ1-2
clone size: .
CDR3 DNA: TGTGCCATCAGTGAGTCGTTAGGCGCTAACTATGGCTACACCTTC
CDR3 protein: CAISESLGANYGYTF

D gene: .
CDR3 length: 14
V gene: TRBV10-3
J gene: TRBJ2-1
clone size: many
CDR3 DNA: TGTGCCATCAGCGGGGCGGGACGGTACAATGAGCAGTTCTTC
CDR3 protein: CAISGAGRYNEQFF

D gene: .
CDR3 length: 13
V gene: TRBV5-6
J gene: TRBJ1-1
clone size: .
CDR3 DNA: TGTGCCAGCAGCCAGGGACCGTTCACTGAAGCTTTCTTT
CDR3 protein: CASSQGPFTEAFF

D gene: .
CDR3 length: 14
V gene: TRBV7-2
J gene: TRBJ2-3
clone size: .
CDR3 DNA: TGTGCCAGCAGCTTAGCCCCCGCCGCAGATACGCAGTATTTT
CDR3 protein: CASSLAPAADTQYF

D gene: .
CDR3 length: 12
V gene: TRBV20-1
J gene: TRBJ1-4
clone size: .
CDR3 DNA: TGCAGTGCTAGTCCATCGACAGGAGGCCTGTTTTTT
CDR3 protein: CSASPSTGGLFF

D gene: .
CDR3 length: 14
V gene: TRBV20-1
J gene: TRBJ2-1
clone size: .
CDR3 DNA: TGCAGTGCCCCGCGTAGGGCTTACGACAATGAGCAGTTCTTC
CDR3 protein: CSAPRRAYDNEQFF

D gene: .
CDR3 length: 15
V gene: TRBV4-3
J gene: TRBJ1-1
clone size: .
CDR3 DNA: TGCGCCAGCAGCCAAGTCCTGGGTTCGAACACTGAAGCTTTCTTT
CDR3 protein: CASSQVLGSNTEAFF

D gene: TRBD1
CDR3 length: 13
V gene: TRBV4-3
J gene: TRBJ1-2
clone size: few
CDR3 DNA: TGCGCCAGCAGACCGGGACAGGGTAGGCGCTACACCTTC
CDR3 protein: CASRPGQGRRYTF

D gene: .
CDR3 length: 14
V gene: TRBV20-1
J gene: TRBJ2-5
clone size: .
CDR3 DNA: TGCAGTGCCACCCCGAGACACCCCCAAGAGACCCAGTACTTC
CDR3 protein: CSATPRHPQETQYF

D gene: TRBD2
CDR3 length: 14
V gene: TRBV5-1
J gene: TRBJ2-3
clone size: few
CDR3 DNA: TGCGCCAGCAGCAAAGCGGGAGGGCCCCGTACGCAGTATTTT
CDR3 protein: CASSKAGGPRTQYF

D gene: .
CDR3 length: 14
V gene: TRBV5-1
J gene: TRBJ1-6
clone size: .
CDR3 DNA: TGCGCCAGCAGCAAGGGTCCGAGGGATTCACCCCTCCACTTT
CDR3 protein: CASSKGPRDSPLHF

D gene: TRBD2
CDR3 length: 15
V gene: TRBV7-6
J gene: TRBJ2-3
clone size: .
CDR3 DNA: TGTGCCAGCAGCTCCGTAGCGGGAGGGGGGCCTACGCAGTATTTT
CDR3 protein: CASSSVAGGGPTQYF

D gene: TRBD1
CDR3 length: 16
V gene: TRBV11-2
J gene: TRBJ2-7
clone size: few
CDR3 DNA: TGTGCCAGCAGCGTCCGGACAGGGAAAGTACCTAACGAGCAGTACTTC
CDR3 protein: CASSVRTGKVPNEQYF

D gene: TRBD1
CDR3 length: 17
V gene: TRBV20-1
J gene: TRBJ2-7
clone size: few
CDR3 DNA: TGCAGTGCTAGCTCTATTGGCCAGGACAGGGGACCCTACGAGCAGTACTTC
CDR3 protein: CSASSIGQDRGPYEQYF

D gene: .
CDR3 length: 13
V gene: TRBV30
J gene: TRBJ2-1
clone size: .
CDR3 DNA: TGTGCCTGGAGGGGAGGAACCTACAATGAGCAGTTCTTC
CDR3 protein: CAWRGGTYNEQFF

D gene: .
CDR3 length: 13
V gene: TRBV24-1
J gene: TRBJ2-1
clone size: .
CDR3 DNA: TGTGCCACCGGGATGGGATGGGCCAATGAGCAGTTCTTC
CDR3 protein: CATGMGWANEQFF

D gene: .
CDR3 length: 12
V gene: TRBV6-5
J gene: TRBJ1-2
clone size: .
CDR3 DNA: TGTGCCACACAGGTTATTGGGTATGGCTACACCTTC
CDR3 protein: CATQVIGYGYTF

D gene: .
CDR3 length: 11
V gene: TRBV20-1
J gene: TRBJ2-7
clone size: many
CDR3 DNA: TGCAGTGCTAGTCGGGGCTACGAGCAGTACTTC
CDR3 protein: CSASRGYEQYF

D gene: .
CDR3 length: 15
V gene: TRBV27
J gene: TRBJ2-7
clone size: few
CDR3 DNA: TGTGCCAGCAGTGCCAACGGGAGGCAGGGGCTGGAGCAGTACTTC
CDR3 protein: CASSANGRQGLEQYF

D gene: .
CDR3 length: 16
V gene: TRBV7-6
J gene: TRBJ2-1
clone size: .
CDR3 DNA: TGTGCCAGCAGCCCTGATGATGGGAGCTCCTACAATGAGCAGTTCTTC
CDR3 protein: CASSPDDGSSYNEQFF

D gene: .
CDR3 length: 14
V gene: TRBV5-1
J gene: TRBJ2-3
clone size: .
CDR3 DNA: TGCGCCAGCAGCTTGGTCACCTACACAGATACGCAGTATTTT
CDR3 protein: CASSLVTYTDTQYF

D gene: .
CDR3 length: 12
V gene: TRBV5-1
J gene: TRBJ2-7
clone size: many
CDR3 DNA: TGCGCCAGCACCAGCGAGGGAGACGAGCAGTACTTC
CDR3 protein: CASTSEGDEQYF

D gene: TRBD2
CDR3 length: 15
V gene: TRBV20-1
J gene: TRBJ2-3
clone size: many
CDR3 DNA: TGCAGTGCTAGACGGCTAGCGGGGTTCAAAGATACGCAGTATTTT
CDR3 protein: CSARRLAGFKDTQYF

D gene: .
CDR3 length: 15
V gene: TRBV6-5
J gene: TRBJ2-1
clone size: few
CDR3 DNA: TGTGCCAGCAGTAACCCAAGGATCTCCTACAATGAGCAGTTCTTC
CDR3 protein: CASSNPRISYNEQFF

D gene: TRBD2
CDR3 length: 17
V gene: TRBV5-1
J gene: TRBJ2-1
clone size: few
CDR3 DNA: TGCGCCAGTACATACACTAGCGGGAGGGCCATTTGGAATGAGCAGTTCTTC
CDR3 protein: CASTYTSGRAIWNEQFF

D gene: .
CDR3 length: 14
V gene: TRBV12-3/TRBV12-4
J gene: TRBJ2-3
clone size: .
CDR3 DNA: TGTGCCAGCAGTTTTGGACCCCCCACAGATACGCAGTATTTT
CDR3 protein: CASSFGPPTDTQYF

D gene: .
CDR3 length: 15
V gene: TRBV29-1
J gene: TRBJ2-1
clone size: few
CDR3 DNA: TGCAGCGTTGAACGGCTCAGGGTCTTCTACAATGAGCAGTTCTTC
CDR3 protein: CSVERLRVFYNEQFF

D gene: .
CDR3 length: 13
V gene: TRBV9
J gene: TRBJ1-2
clone size: few
CDR3 DNA: TGTGCCAGCAGCGTCGGGGGTAACTATGGCTACACCTTC
CDR3 protein: CASSVGGNYGYTF

D gene: .
CDR3 length: 13
V gene: TRBV12-3/TRBV12-4
J gene: TRBJ2-7
clone size: many
CDR3 DNA: TGTGCCAGCAGTTTAGGCGGGGTTCGGGAGCAGTACTTC
CDR3 protein: CASSLGGVREQYF

D gene: .
CDR3 length: 13
V gene: TRBV5-1
J gene: TRBJ2-7
clone size: few
CDR3 DNA: TGCGCCAGCAGCTTTCGGGAAAACTACGAGCAGTACTTC
CDR3 protein: CASSFRENYEQYF

D gene: TRBD2
CDR3 length: 15
V gene: TRBV5-1
J gene: TRBJ2-1
clone size: .
CDR3 DNA: TGCACCAGCAGCTTGGGACTAGCCTCCTACAATGAGCAGTTCTTC
CDR3 protein: CTSSLGLASYNEQFF

D gene: .
CDR3 length: 13
V gene: TRBV5-4
J gene: TRBJ2-7
clone size: many
CDR3 DNA: TGTGCCAGCAGCTTGCATCACTCCTACGAGCAGTACTTC
CDR3 protein: CASSLHHSYEQYF

D gene: TRBD1
CDR3 length: 16
V gene: TRBV24-1
J gene: TRBJ2-3
clone size: many
CDR3 DNA: TGTGCCACCAGTGACCTACAGGGGATGTCCACAGATACGCAGTATTTT
CDR3 protein: CATSDLQGMSTDTQYF